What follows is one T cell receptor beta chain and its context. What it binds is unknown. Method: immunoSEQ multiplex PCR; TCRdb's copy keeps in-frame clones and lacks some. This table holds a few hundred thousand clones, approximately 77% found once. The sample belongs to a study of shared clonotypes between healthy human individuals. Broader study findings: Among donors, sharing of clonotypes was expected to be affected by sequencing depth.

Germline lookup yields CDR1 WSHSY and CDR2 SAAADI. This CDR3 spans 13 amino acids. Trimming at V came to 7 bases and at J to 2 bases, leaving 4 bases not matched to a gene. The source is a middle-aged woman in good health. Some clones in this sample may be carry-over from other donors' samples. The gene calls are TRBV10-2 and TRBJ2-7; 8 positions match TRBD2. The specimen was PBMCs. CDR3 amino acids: CASKGRGAYEQYF. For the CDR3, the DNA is TGCGCCAGCAAGGGGCGGGGGGCCTACGAGCAGTACTTC.